Given below is one T cell receptor beta chain in context. Libraries were prepared by immunoSEQ multiplex PCR; TCRdb keeps only in-frame clonotypes and omits some of them. The table lists approximately 350,000 clones, 89% of them singletons. The CDR3 is 14 amino acids. Between the trimmed V and J ends, which lost 8 bases and 7 bases, there was a span of 18 bases. Germline values: CDR1 SGHAT, CDR2 FQNNGV. The sample belongs to a study of blood T cell repertoires in COVID-19. Material: peripheral blood. The chain employs TRBV11-2 and TRBJ1-5; maybe TRBD1 (5 bases). The receptor comes from a man aged 40-49 years with acute or convalescent COVID-19. CDR3 residues: CASALGAGSQPQHF. CDR3 sequence (DNA): TGTGCCAGCGCATTAGGGGCAGGCAGCCAGCCCCAGCATTTT.